The T cell receptor (beta chain) under discussion was sequenced for a study of persistence of HIV-infected CD4 T cells. Regarding the study as a whole: Degenerate expanded CDR3beta sequences were enriched among CMV- and Gag-responding cells. CMV- and Gag-responding cells had lower TCRbeta richness than CD3/CD28-responding cells.

Sequencing used immunoSEQ version 4 in survey mode. Generated by immunoSEQ multiplex PCR, the TCRdb table keeps only in-frame clones and is missing some. The sample has about 20,000 clones; 55% to 65% are singletons. The stimulus was an HIV-1 Gag 15-mer peptide pool, about 1 ug/peptide/mL. CD4+ T cells upregulating both CD40 ligand and CD69 were sorted as responding cells. Suppressive ART was started during chronic HIV-1 infection in these adults. Inclusion required CMV-positive serology and CD4+ counts above 400 cells/uL. The germline gives CDR1 SNHLY, CDR2 FYNNEI. J was trimmed by 4 bases and V by 4 bases; bases with no gene match: 4. The CDR3 spans 16 residues. This clone was counted once. What it binds is unknown.

This sequence was found in an adult woman with HIV who was CMV-seropositive. The chain couples TRBV2 to TRBJ2-3; 14 positions match TRBD2. Source: CD4+ T cells sorted from PBMCs after approximately 19-hour stimulation, taken from a patient who received antiretroviral therapy. The CDR3 nucleotides read TGTGCCAGCAGTGCCCGGACTAGCGGGGGGCCAGATACGCAGTATTTT. This codes for CASSARTSGGPDTQYF.